Here is one T cell receptor beta chain with its context. Germline V lookup: CDR1 SGHTA, CDR2 FQGNSA. V dropped 4 bases and J dropped 0 bases, with 13 bases sitting between them. The length of the CDR3 is 15 residues. This record belongs to a study of blood T cell repertoires in COVID-19. Whole-study context: Acute and convalescent COVID-19 samples came from the United States, Italy and Spain.

Assay: immunoSEQ multiplex PCR; the TCRdb copy retains only in-frame clones and omits some. The data show tens of thousands of clones, with approximately 80% seen just once and 15% to 20% held by the top ten. This sequence joins TRBV7-2 and TRBJ2-7; D might be TRBD2 (6 bases). The specimen was peripheral blood. The TCR originated in a woman aged 60-75 years with acute or convalescent COVID-19. For the CDR3, the DNA is TGTGCCAGCAGCTCCGGGGGACCTTACTCCTACGAGCAGTACTTC. Residues: CASSSGGPYSYEQYF.